This TCR beta chain was recovered during a study of T cells in localized non-small cell lung cancer. Study-wide points: Uninvolved adjacent lung showed higher T cell clonality than tumor. The study detected a median around 61 of the top 100 tumor clones in adjacent lung. Heterogeneity within the tumor remains possible, as just one region underwent sequencing.

Only in-frame clones appear in the TCRdb table, and some are missing; sequencing was by immunoSEQ multiplex PCR. Of around 26,000 clones listed, around 93% are singletons. For this clone: The antigen is not known.

Germline V gives CDR1 MGHDK, CDR2 SYGVNS. Trimming cost V 6 bases and J 2 bases; bases outside gene matches: 5. The CDR3 totals 15 residues. The sample here was peripheral blood, taken before any cancer treatment. This clonotype was obtained from a female donor aged 60 or older with stage II squamous cell lung carcinoma. The chain uses TRBV25-1 and TRBJ1-4; 8 bases line up with TRBD1. CDR3 amino acids: CASSSTGGTNEKLFF. The CDR3 DNA follows: TGTGCCAGCAGCTCAACAGGGGGGACTAATGAAAAACTGTTTTTT. The full variable domain, its missing parts supplied by reference TRBV25-1 and TRBJ1-4, is EADIYQTPRYLVIGTGKKITLECSQTMGHDKMYWYQQDPGMELHLIHYSYGVNSTEKGDLSSESTVSRIRTEHFPLTLESARPSHTSQYLCASSSTGGTNEKLFFGSGTQLSVL.